This is a list of T cell receptor beta chains from one sample in a study of vaccination effects on CD4 cells after COVID-19. Measured with immunoSEQ multiplex PCR; TCRdb has only the in-frame clones, and not every one. This table has about 45,000 clones, roughly two thirds appearing once. Their antigen targets remain unknown. This sample comprised CD4+ T cells from PBMCs cultured with a peptide pool, obtained before COVID-19 vaccination. These receptor sequences come from a human donor who had a prior SARS-CoV-2 infection. CDR3s include the opening cysteine and the closing phenylalanine or tryptophan. The order of the fields is clone size, V gene, J gene, D gene, CDR3 DNA, CDR3 protein. D genes are given only for firm matches. The size field is filled for only some rows; it gives once, few, many or a size class.

.	TRBV5-6	TRBJ2-5	.	TGTGCCAGCAGCTTGACTGGGACGAGCGTGGAGACCCAGTACTTC	CASSLTGTSVETQYF
.	TRBV19	TRBJ2-1	.	TGTGCCAGTAGTATAGTTACGGGGGGCTGGGATGAGCAGTTCTTC	CASSIVTGGWDEQFF
.	TRBV19	TRBJ2-6	.	TGTGCCAGTAGTATTTTCCCGGCAGGGCTGTCCTCTGGGGCCAACGTCCTGACTTTC	CASSIFPAGLSSGANVLTF
.	TRBV10-3	TRBJ2-1	.	TGTGCCATCAGTGAGTCCGGCACTTACAATGAGCAGTTCTTC	CAISESGTYNEQFF
few	TRBV5-1	TRBJ1-4	TRBD1	TGCGCCAGCAGCCGGATGGGGACAGGAACTAATGAAAAACTGTTTTTT	CASSRMGTGTNEKLFF
.	TRBV5-1	TRBJ2-3	TRBD1	TGCGCCAGCAGCCTAAGACAGGGCTGGAGGGATACGCAGTATTTT	CASSLRQGWRDTQYF
.	TRBV4-1	TRBJ2-1	.	TGCGCCAGCAGCCAAGATGGTGGACTAACTCGCTACAATGAGCAGTTCTTC	CASSQDGGLTRYNEQFF
few	TRBV18	TRBJ2-2	.	TGTGCCAGCTCACCACCAAACCCCACCGGGGAGCTGTTTTTT	CASSPPNPTGELFF
.	TRBV27	TRBJ1-2	.	TGTGCCAGCAGTTTATTGGGCAGGGGCGAGGGCTACACCTTC	CASSLLGRGEGYTF
.	TRBV2	TRBJ2-5	TRBD2	TGTGCCAGCAGTGAAGGACCCTCACTAGCGTTGATACAAGAGACCCAGTACTTC	CASSEGPSLALIQETQYF
.	TRBV6-5	TRBJ1-1	TRBD1	TGTGCCAGCAGTTCTGGACAGGGACTAGGAGCTTTCTTT	CASSSGQGLGAFF
.	TRBV11-3	TRBJ2-5	.	TGTGCCAGCAGCTTGGCGGACTACCAAGAGACCCAGTACTTC	CASSLADYQETQYF
.	TRBV2	TRBJ1-6	.	TGTGCCAGCAGGGATACCGGGGGAAATAATTCACCCCTCCACTTT	CASRDTGGNNSPLHF
.	TRBV11-3	TRBJ1-4	.	TGTGCCAGCAGCTCCGGATCGTGGGGGGCAAAGATCGAAAAACTGTTTTTT	CASSSGSWGAKIEKLFF
.	TRBV30	TRBJ2-5	TRBD2	TGTGCCTGGAGTGCGACTAGCATTCAAGAGACCCAGTACTTC	CAWSATSIQETQYF
.	TRBV18	TRBJ1-3	.	TGTGCCAGCTCGGACATCCCCTACTCTGGAAACACCATATATTTT	CASSDIPYSGNTIYF
.	TRBV6-5	TRBJ2-7	TRBD1	TGTGCCAGCAGGAGACAGGGTAGCAACTACGAGCAGTACTTC	CASRRQGSNYEQYF
.	TRBV6-1	TRBJ1-2	.	TGTGCCAGCAGTGAAGACCGAGCCTATGGCTACACCTTC	CASSEDRAYGYTF
.	TRBV4-2	TRBJ1-3	.	TGTGCCAGCAGCCAAGAGGCCAGACTCTCTGGAAACACCATATATTTT	CASSQEARLSGNTIYF
.	TRBV6-5	TRBJ1-3	.	TGTGCCAGCAGTTCCTCATCTGGAAACACCATATATTTT	CASSSSSGNTIYF
.	TRBV7-9	TRBJ1-2	.	TGTGCCAGCAGCTTAAGGGAGAGCATATCTAACTATGGCTACACCTTC	CASSLRESISNYGYTF
.	TRBV5-4	TRBJ1-2	TRBD1	TGTGCCAGCAGCTTGGCTCCCAGGGGGCGAAATTACTATGGCTACACCTTC	CASSLAPRGRNYYGYTF
.	TRBV4-1	TRBJ2-5	.	TGCGCCAGCAGCCGCAATATCGAGACTAGATTCGGCGAGACCCAGTACTTC	CASSRNIETRFGETQYF
.	TRBV7-2	TRBJ2-3	.	TGTGCCAGCAGCATTACTACTTACACAGATACGCAGTATTTT	CASSITTYTDTQYF
once	TRBV5-6	TRBJ2-7	TRBD2	TGTGCCAGCAGCCCGAGACTAGCGGCCATTCTTGGGGAGCAGTACTTC	CASSPRLAAILGEQYF
.	TRBV4-3	TRBJ2-1	TRBD2	TGCGCCAGCAGACAGGCGGCGGGGGCCTACAATGAGCAGTTCTTC	CASRQAAGAYNEQFF
few	TRBV11-3	TRBJ2-3	TRBD1	TGTGCCAGCAGCACAAGACAGGGTAACACAGATACGCAGTATTTT	CASSTRQGNTDTQYF
.	TRBV5-1	TRBJ2-1	.	TGCGCCAGCAGCTTGACTAACAATGAGCAGTTCTTC	CASSLTNNEQFF
.	TRBV11-1	TRBJ2-3	.	TGTGCCAGCGCAAGGGGGGCTGGGAGCACAGATACGCAGTATTTT	CASARGAGSTDTQYF
.	TRBV7-2	TRBJ2-2	.	TGTGCCAGCAGCCCTAGTAGGACAGTCCCCGGGGAGCTGTTTTTT	CASSPSRTVPGELFF
.	TRBV12-3/TRBV12-4	TRBJ2-4	TRBD1	TGTGCCAGCAGCAGACAGGGGGGAAACATTCAGTACTTC	CASSRQGGNIQYF
.	TRBV10-3	TRBJ2-7	.	TGTGCCATCAAAGAAGGGCCAGCGATGGCCTACGAGCAGTACTTC	CAIKEGPAMAYEQYF
.	TRBV19	TRBJ2-7	TRBD2	TGTGCCAGTAGTGTTTCGGGAGGCCCCTACGAGCAGTACTTC	CASSVSGGPYEQYF
.	TRBV7-2	TRBJ2-1	.	TGTGCCAGCAGCTTAGTATCGGGGGGCCTCTCCTACAATGAGCAGTTCTTC	CASSLVSGGLSYNEQFF
few	TRBV9	TRBJ1-3	TRBD1	TGTGCCAGCAGCGTAGCTGGGACAGTCTCTGGAAACACCATATATTTT	CASSVAGTVSGNTIYF
.	TRBV6-5	TRBJ2-2	.	TGTGCCACCCGGATCTTTAGCACCGGGGAGCTGTTTTTT	CATRIFSTGELFF
.	TRBV5-1	TRBJ2-7	TRBD1	TGCGCCAGCAGCTTGGAAGGCGGACAGGTGGGCGACGAGCAGTACTTC	CASSLEGGQVGDEQYF
.	TRBV21-1	TRBJ2-7	.	TGTGCCAGCAGCGGCCGGGACAGGGACTACGAGCAGTACTTC	CASSGRDRDYEQYF
.	TRBV4-1	TRBJ2-1	TRBD1	TGCGCCAGCAGCCAACTGACAGGGCCCTACAATGAGCAGTTCTTC	CASSQLTGPYNEQFF
.	TRBV18	TRBJ2-5	.	TGTGCCAGCTCACCAACTCACGCAAAAGAGACCCAGTACTTC	CASSPTHAKETQYF
.	TRBV20-1	TRBJ2-3	.	TGCAGTGCTAGTCCCCGGACTACTTCCACAGATACGCAGTATTTT	CSASPRTTSTDTQYF